The sequence of this TCR beta chain was determined in a study of blood T cell dynamics during melanoma immunotherapy. Generated by immunoSEQ multiplex PCR, the TCRdb table keeps only in-frame clones and is missing some. The data contain approximately 12,000 clones, roughly 84% of them singletons. Documented time point: pre-treatment baseline. The CDR3 has 13 residues. V lost 5 bases to trimming and J lost 4 bases, with 12 bases between them. The germline V gene encodes CDR1 MNHEY and CDR2 SVGAGI. Sequencing was performed on blood, taken from a patient treated with checkpoint blockade. This rearrangement joins TRBV6-5 to TRBJ2-7; a possible D gene is TRBD1 (5 bases). This clonotype was obtained from a human donor with melanoma. CDR3 sequence: CASSKDTLYEQYF. In DNA form, the CDR3 reads TGTGCCAGCAGTAAGGACACTTTATACGAGCAGTACTTC.